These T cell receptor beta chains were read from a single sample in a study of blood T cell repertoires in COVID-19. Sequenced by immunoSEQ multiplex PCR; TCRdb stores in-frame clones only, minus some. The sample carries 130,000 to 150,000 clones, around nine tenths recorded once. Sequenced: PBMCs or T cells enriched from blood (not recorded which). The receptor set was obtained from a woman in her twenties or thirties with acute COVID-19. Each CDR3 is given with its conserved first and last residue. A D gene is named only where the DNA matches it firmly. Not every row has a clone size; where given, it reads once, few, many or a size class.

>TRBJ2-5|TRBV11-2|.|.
TGTGCCAGCAGCTTCGGGGTACAAGAGACCCAGTACTTC
CASSFGVQETQYF
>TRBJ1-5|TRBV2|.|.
TGTGCCAGCAGACAGGGCGGTGGACCCCAGCATTTT
CASRQGGGPQHF
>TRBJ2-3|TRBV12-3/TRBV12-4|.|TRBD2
TGTGCCAGCAGTGTAGCGGGAGAAGATACGCAGTATTTT
CASSVAGEDTQYF
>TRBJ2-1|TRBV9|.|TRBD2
TGTGCCAGCAGCCCTAGTGGGCGGGAGGGCAATGAGCAGTTCTTC
CASSPSGREGNEQFF
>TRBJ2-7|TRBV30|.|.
TGTGCCTGGAACTATATGGCTTTGGGCGAGCAGTACTTC
CAWNYMALGEQYF
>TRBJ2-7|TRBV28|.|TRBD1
TGTGCCAGCAGTTTCGGGATTCCGGACAGGACCTACGAGCAGTACTTC
CASSFGIPDRTYEQYF
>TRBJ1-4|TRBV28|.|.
TGTGCCAGCGGACTATGGGGTCAACTGTTTTTT
CASGLWGQLFF
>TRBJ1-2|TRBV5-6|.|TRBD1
TGTGCCAGCAGCACGCCGACAGGGGACTATGGCTACACCTTC
CASSTPTGDYGYTF
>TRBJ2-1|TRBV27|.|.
TGTGCCAGCAGCCTCAAACCGGGACACTACAATGAGCAGTTCTTC
CASSLKPGHYNEQFF
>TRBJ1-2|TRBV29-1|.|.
TGCAGCACTGGGGGTCGGGGGATGACCTATGGCTACACCTTC
CSTGGRGMTYGYTF
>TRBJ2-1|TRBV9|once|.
TGTGCCAGCAGCAAAAAGTCTCCAGGGTACAATGAGCAGTTCTTC
CASSKKSPGYNEQFF
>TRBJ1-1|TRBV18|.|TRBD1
TGTGCCAGCTCACCACCCTTAGGGGGCAACACTGAAGCTTTCTTT
CASSPPLGGNTEAFF
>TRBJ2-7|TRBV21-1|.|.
TGTGCCAGCAGCGGGGACAGGCGCCTCTACGAGCAGTACTTC
CASSGDRRLYEQYF
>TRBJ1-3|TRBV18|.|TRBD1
TGTGCCAGCTCACCTTTGCCGACAGGGGGCTCCCCAAACACCATATATTTT
CASSPLPTGGSPNTIYF
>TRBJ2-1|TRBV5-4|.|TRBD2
TGTGCCAGCAGCCCCGGAGGGAGCGGGGGTCCATACAATGAGCAGTTCTTC
CASSPGGSGGPYNEQFF
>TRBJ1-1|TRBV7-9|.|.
TGTGCCAGCGAGGCAGAGAATATGAACACTGAAGCTTTCTTT
CASEAENMNTEAFF
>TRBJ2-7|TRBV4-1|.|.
TGCGCCAGCAGCCAAGATTCTCGTGGGGGCTTCTCCTACGAGCAGTACTTC
CASSQDSRGGFSYEQYF
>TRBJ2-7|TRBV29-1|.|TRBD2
TGCAGCGTTGGTCTGTCTAGCGGGACTTCGGGGCAGTACTTC
CSVGLSSGTSGQYF
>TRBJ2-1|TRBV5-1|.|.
TGCGCCAGCAGCTTCGGTGCGGAAAAGGCTGTGGATGAGCAGTTCTTC
CASSFGAEKAVDEQFF
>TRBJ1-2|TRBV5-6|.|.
TGTGCCAGCAGCTTCTACAACAGGGCCACCGGGGTTTATGGCTACACCTTC
CASSFYNRATGVYGYTF
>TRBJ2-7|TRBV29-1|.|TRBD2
TGCAGCGTTTCACCGGGACTAGGGTACGAGCAGTACTTC
CSVSPGLGYEQYF
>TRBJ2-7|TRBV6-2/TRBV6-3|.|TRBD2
TGTGCCAGCAGTTACCGGGCTAGCGGGAGAGTAAACGACGAGCAGTACTTC
CASSYRASGRVNDEQYF
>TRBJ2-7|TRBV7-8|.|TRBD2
TGTGCCAGCAGCTTAGGTGGGACTAGTCTATACGAGCAGTACTTC
CASSLGGTSLYEQYF
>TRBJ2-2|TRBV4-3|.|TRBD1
TGCGCCAGCAGAGCCGGGACAGGGGGCTTTGGCGGGGAGCTGTTTTTT
CASRAGTGGFGGELFF
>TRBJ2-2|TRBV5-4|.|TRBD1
TGTGCCAGCGGACAAGAAGACAGGGTCTCCGGGGAGCTGTTTTTT
CASGQEDRVSGELFF
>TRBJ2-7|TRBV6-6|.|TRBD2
TGTGCCAGCAGTTACAGGGCTAGCGGGAGTTCGTACGAGCAGTACTTC
CASSYRASGSSYEQYF
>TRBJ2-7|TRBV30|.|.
TGTGCCTGGGCAGGGGCCTTCTCCTACGAGCAGTACTTC
CAWAGAFSYEQYF
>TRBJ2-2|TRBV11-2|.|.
TGTGCCAGCAGCTTAGATCTAAGCGAGTTCGTGACTGGGGAGCTGTTTTTT
CASSLDLSEFVTGELFF
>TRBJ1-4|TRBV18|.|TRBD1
TGTGCCAGCTCGCCGACCGGGACAGAGGAAAAACTGTTTTTT
CASSPTGTEEKLFF
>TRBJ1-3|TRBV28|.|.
TGTGCCACCACTACCCAGGGAAACACCATATATTTT
CATTTQGNTIYF
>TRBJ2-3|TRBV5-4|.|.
TGTGCCAGCAGCCCGCGGACTGGGGATACGCAGTATTTT
CASSPRTGDTQYF
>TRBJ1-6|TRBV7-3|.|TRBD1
TGTGCCAGCAGCTTATACCCTCCGGGACAGGGAATCAATTCACCCCTCCACTTT
CASSLYPPGQGINSPLHF
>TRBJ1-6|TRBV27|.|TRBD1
TGTGCCAGCAGGCCAACGGGGACAGCGTATGGTTCACCCCTCCACTTT
CASRPTGTAYGSPLHF
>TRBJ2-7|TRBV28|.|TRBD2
TGTGCCAGCAGTCCTCCTCGACTAGCGGGAGTGCTCGGGCAGTACTTC
CASSPPRLAGVLGQYF
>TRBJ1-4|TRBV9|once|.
TGTGCCAGCAGCGCCCTTGCAAGGGGTGCTAAGGAAAAACTGTTTTTT
CASSALARGAKEKLFF
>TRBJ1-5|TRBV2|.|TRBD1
TGTGCCAGCAGTGCCGAGACAGGGGATTTCAATCAGCCCCAGCATTTT
CASSAETGDFNQPQHF
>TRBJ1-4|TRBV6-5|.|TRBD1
TGTGCCAGCCGGGACAGGGGGACCGGAAAACTGTTTTTT
CASRDRGTGKLFF
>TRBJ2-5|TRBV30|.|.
TGTGCCTGGAGTGCCGGACTTAACGGGGAGACCCAGTACTTC
CAWSAGLNGETQYF
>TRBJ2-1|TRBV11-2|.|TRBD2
TGTGCCAGCAGTAAGGGACTAGCGGGAGGCTCCTACAATGAGCAGTTCTTC
CASSKGLAGGSYNEQFF
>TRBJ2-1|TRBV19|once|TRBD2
TGTGCCAGTAGTCTGGATAGCGGGAGGTTTCCCTATGAGCAGTTCTTC
CASSLDSGRFPYEQFF
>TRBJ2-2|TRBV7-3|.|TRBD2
TGTGCCAGCAGCTGGCTAGCGGGAGGGCCTCAGGACACCGGGGAGCTGTTTTTT
CASSWLAGGPQDTGELFF
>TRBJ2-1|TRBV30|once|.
TGTGCCTGCGCCGGGGAGCGGGTCTCCTACAATGAGCAGTTCTTC
CACAGERVSYNEQFF
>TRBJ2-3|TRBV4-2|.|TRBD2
TGTGCCAGCAGCCAAGATGCTAGCGGGGTAGAGGGGGATACGCAGTATTTT
CASSQDASGVEGDTQYF
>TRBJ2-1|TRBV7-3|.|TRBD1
TGTGCCAGCAGCTTAGGCGGTGTGGCAGGGGGACAGCGGCAGTTCTTC
CASSLGGVAGGQRQFF
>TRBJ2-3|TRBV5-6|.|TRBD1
TGTGCCAGCAGTTCGACAGGGACAGATACGCAGTATTTT
CASSSTGTDTQYF
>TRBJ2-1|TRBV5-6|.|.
TGTGCCAGCAGCTTGGTTGCAGGGAGGACGGACAATGAGCAGTTCTTC
CASSLVAGRTDNEQFF
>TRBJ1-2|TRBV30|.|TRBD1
TGTGCCTGGAGAGGCGGACAGGGTGGCTACACCTTC
CAWRGGQGGYTF
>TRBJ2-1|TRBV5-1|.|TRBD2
TGCGCCAGCAGCTCCCTAGCGGGGGTTGGGGAATACAATGAGCAGTTCTTC
CASSSLAGVGEYNEQFF
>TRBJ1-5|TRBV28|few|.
TGTGCCAGCAGTCCCAATCAGGGAACAAATCAGCCCCAGCATTTT
CASSPNQGTNQPQHF
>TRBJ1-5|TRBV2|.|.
TGTGCCAGCGATGGAGGTTATAGCAATCAGCCCCAGCATTTT
CASDGGYSNQPQHF
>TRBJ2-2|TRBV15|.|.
TGTGCCACCAGCAGAGGTCCAGTCGCGAACACCGGGGAGCTGTTTTTT
CATSRGPVANTGELFF
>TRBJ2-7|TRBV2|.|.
TGTGCCAGCAATCAAAACAGTTACGAGCAGTACTTC
CASNQNSYEQYF
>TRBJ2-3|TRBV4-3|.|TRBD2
TGCGCCAGCAGCCAAGATGGGGGGACTAGTGGGTCCGAGGCGCAGTATTTT
CASSQDGGTSGSEAQYF
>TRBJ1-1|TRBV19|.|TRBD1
TGTGCCAGTAGTATGTCTCAGGGGGGAAACACTGAAGCTTTCTTT
CASSMSQGGNTEAFF
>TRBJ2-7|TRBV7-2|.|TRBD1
TGTGCCAGCAGCTTAGCTGGACAGGGGGTTTACGAGCAGTACTTC
CASSLAGQGVYEQYF
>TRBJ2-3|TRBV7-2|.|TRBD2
TGTGCCAGCAGCCCTTATGGGGGGCGGGAGGTCTCAGATACGCAGTATTTT
CASSPYGGREVSDTQYF
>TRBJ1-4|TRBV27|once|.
TGTGCCAGCAGTCCAGGGTACCGCGCGACTAATGAAAAACTGTTTTTT
CASSPGYRATNEKLFF
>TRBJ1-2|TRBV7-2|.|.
TGTGCCAGCAGTTGGAACAGGGCTAACTATGGCTACACCTTC
CASSWNRANYGYTF